This T cell receptor beta chain was identified in a study of blood T cell repertoires in COVID-19. Study-wide context: Acute and convalescent COVID-19 samples came from the United States, Italy and Spain.

Source study methods: Using reference gene primer amplification, nucleated cell counts were estimated. Repertoires were generated with immunoSEQ multiplex PCR, while TCRdb's copy carries only in-frame clones and drops some. V and J calls and clone size come straight from that table; D and trimming were deduced from the DNA. This repertoire shows tens of thousands of clones, approximately 90% found once; its top ten account for 9.5% to 13%. Germline CDR1 reads DFQATT; CDR2 reads SNEGSKA (reference sequence). This CDR3 comprises 13 residues. Trimming stripped 3 bases from V and 9 bases from J, with 15 bases between.

This clonotype was sampled from a man aged 70 or older with active or convalescent COVID-19. V usage is TRBV20-1 and J usage is TRBJ1-5; D ambiguous. The specimen was peripheral blood. The CDR3, as DNA: TGCAGTGCTAGTGGTGACTATCGCTCGCCCCAGCATTTT. Translated, it gives CSASGDYRSPQHF.